These T cell receptor beta chains were read from a single sample in a study of cytomegalovirus exposure and HLA in healthy donors. TCRdb's copy holds only in-frame clones and misses some; the assay was immunoSEQ multiplex PCR. Here the sample spans about 260,000 clones, roughly 87% being singletons. Sequencing was carried out using PBMCs. These receptors were collected from a woman in her thirties in good health and CMV-seronegative. Each CDR3 is given with its conserved first and last residue. Each record gives: D gene, clone size, V gene, J gene, CDR3 DNA, CDR3 protein. D genes are given only for firm matches. Only some rows state a clone size, as once, few, many or a class for expanded clones.

D gene: TRBD1
clone size: -
V gene: TRBV5-1
J gene: TRBJ2-3
CDR3 DNA: TGCGCCAGCAGCCAAAGGACAGGGGCTGCAGATACGCAGTATTTT
CDR3 protein: CASSQRTGAADTQYF

D gene: -
clone size: once
V gene: TRBV6-6
J gene: TRBJ2-3
CDR3 DNA: TGTGCCAGCCTAGATGGCGGTTATACGCAGTATTTT
CDR3 protein: CASLDGGYTQYF

D gene: TRBD2
clone size: -
V gene: TRBV13
J gene: TRBJ2-7
CDR3 DNA: TGTGCCAGCAGCCAAGCCGGACCTAGCGGGCCCGAGCAGTACTTC
CDR3 protein: CASSQAGPSGPEQYF

D gene: -
clone size: few
V gene: TRBV7-3
J gene: TRBJ1-1
CDR3 DNA: TGTGCCAGCAGCACGGAAATGAACACTGAAGCTTTCTTT
CDR3 protein: CASSTEMNTEAFF

D gene: -
clone size: -
V gene: TRBV2
J gene: TRBJ2-1
CDR3 DNA: TGTGCCACGAACCGCTCGGCGCCTTCCTACAATGAGCAGTTCTTC
CDR3 protein: CATNRSAPSYNEQFF

D gene: -
clone size: -
V gene: TRBV13
J gene: TRBJ2-1
CDR3 DNA: TGTGCCAGCAGCCCCCCTGGGGATGAGCAGTTCTTC
CDR3 protein: CASSPPGDEQFF

D gene: TRBD1
clone size: -
V gene: TRBV28
J gene: TRBJ2-7
CDR3 DNA: TGTGCCAGCAGTTTCCGTCCCGGGACAGGCGAGCAGTACTTC
CDR3 protein: CASSFRPGTGEQYF

D gene: TRBD2
clone size: -
V gene: TRBV7-6
J gene: TRBJ2-7
CDR3 DNA: TGTGCCAGCAGCGGAGCTAGCGGCACTCCCTACGAGCAGTACTTC
CDR3 protein: CASSGASGTPYEQYF

D gene: TRBD1
clone size: -
V gene: TRBV7-8
J gene: TRBJ1-5
CDR3 DNA: TGTGCCAGCAGCTTCATGACAGGGGAAAATCAGCCCCAGCATTTT
CDR3 protein: CASSFMTGENQPQHF

D gene: -
clone size: -
V gene: TRBV27
J gene: TRBJ2-5
CDR3 DNA: TGTGCCAGCTCTGTTCTGGGGGCTTCAATTGTGGCCCAGTACTTC
CDR3 protein: CASSVLGASIVAQYF

D gene: TRBD2
clone size: -
V gene: TRBV6-5
J gene: TRBJ2-7
CDR3 DNA: TGTGCCAGCAGCCGCCCTAGCGGAGGACGCTACGAGCAGTACTTC
CDR3 protein: CASSRPSGGRYEQYF

D gene: -
clone size: -
V gene: TRBV2
J gene: TRBJ2-2
CDR3 DNA: TGTGCCAGCAGTGAGCGCCCTATACTACAAACCGGGGAGCTGTTTTTT
CDR3 protein: CASSERPILQTGELFF

D gene: -
clone size: -
V gene: TRBV5-1
J gene: TRBJ2-7
CDR3 DNA: TGCGCCAGCAGCTCTGACACCGACTACTACGAGCAGTACTTC
CDR3 protein: CASSSDTDYYEQYF

D gene: TRBD1
clone size: -
V gene: TRBV9
J gene: TRBJ1-2
CDR3 DNA: TGTGCCAGCAGCGGAGGCCCAGCAGGGGGCTTAGGCTACACCTTC
CDR3 protein: CASSGGPAGGLGYTF

D gene: TRBD1
clone size: -
V gene: TRBV6-5
J gene: TRBJ1-2
CDR3 DNA: TGTGCCAGCAGTCAGGACAGGGGCGGGGGCTACACCTTC
CDR3 protein: CASSQDRGGGYTF

D gene: TRBD2
clone size: -
V gene: TRBV4-3
J gene: TRBJ2-1
CDR3 DNA: TGCGCCAGCAGCCAAGCGGTCCTAGCGGTTGAGCAGTTCTTC
CDR3 protein: CASSQAVLAVEQFF

D gene: -
clone size: -
V gene: TRBV9
J gene: TRBJ2-2
CDR3 DNA: TGTGCCAGCAGCGTACAGAGCCGATACACCGGGGAGCTGTTTTTT
CDR3 protein: CASSVQSRYTGELFF